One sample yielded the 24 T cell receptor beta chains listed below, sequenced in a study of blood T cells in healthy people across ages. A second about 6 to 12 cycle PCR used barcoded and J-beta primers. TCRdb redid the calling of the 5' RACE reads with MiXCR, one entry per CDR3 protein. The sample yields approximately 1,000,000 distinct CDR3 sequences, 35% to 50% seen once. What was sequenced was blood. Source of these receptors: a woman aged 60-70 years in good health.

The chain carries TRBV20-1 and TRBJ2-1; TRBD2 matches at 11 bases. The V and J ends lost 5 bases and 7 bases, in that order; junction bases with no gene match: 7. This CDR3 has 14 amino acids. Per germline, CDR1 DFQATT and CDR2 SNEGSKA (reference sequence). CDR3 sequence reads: CSASTSGSSNEQFF. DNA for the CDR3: TGCAGTGCTTCCACTAGCGGGAGTAGTAATGAGCAGTTCTTC.

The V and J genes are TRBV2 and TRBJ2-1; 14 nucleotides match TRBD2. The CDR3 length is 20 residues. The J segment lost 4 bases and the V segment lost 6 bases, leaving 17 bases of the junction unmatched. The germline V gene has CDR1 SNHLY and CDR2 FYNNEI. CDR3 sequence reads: CASSESGTSGRATLYNEQFF. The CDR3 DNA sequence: TGTGCCAGCAGCGAAAGCGGGACTAGCGGGAGAGCCACGCTATACAATGAGCAGTTCTTC.

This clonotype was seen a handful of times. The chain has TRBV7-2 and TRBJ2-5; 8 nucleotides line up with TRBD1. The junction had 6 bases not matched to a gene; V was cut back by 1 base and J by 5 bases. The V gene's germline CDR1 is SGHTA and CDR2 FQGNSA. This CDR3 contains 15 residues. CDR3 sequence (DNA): TGTGCCAGCAGCTTAGAATCGGGACAGGTGGAGACCCAGTACTTC. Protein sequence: CASSLESGQVETQYF.

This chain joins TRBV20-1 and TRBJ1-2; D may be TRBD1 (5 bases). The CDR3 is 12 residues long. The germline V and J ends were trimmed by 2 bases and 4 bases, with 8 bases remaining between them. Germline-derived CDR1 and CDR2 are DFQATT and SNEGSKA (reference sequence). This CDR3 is CSARLQGYGYTF. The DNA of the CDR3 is TGCAGTGCTAGATTGCAGGGCTATGGCTACACCTTC.

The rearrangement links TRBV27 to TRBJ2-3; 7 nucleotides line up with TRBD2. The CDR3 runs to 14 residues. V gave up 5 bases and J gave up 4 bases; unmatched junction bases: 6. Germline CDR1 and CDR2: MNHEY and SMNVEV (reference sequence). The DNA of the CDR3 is TGTGCCAGCAGTAATGCAGGGAGGGCAGATACGCAGTATTTT. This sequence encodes CASSNAGRADTQYF.

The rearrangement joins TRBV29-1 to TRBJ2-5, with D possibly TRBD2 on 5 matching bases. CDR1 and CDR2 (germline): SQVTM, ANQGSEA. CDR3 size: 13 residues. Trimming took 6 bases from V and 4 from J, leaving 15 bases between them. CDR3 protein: CSVQRFLGETQYF. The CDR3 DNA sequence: TGCAGCGTACAGCGGTTCCTGGGAGAGACCCAGTACTTC.

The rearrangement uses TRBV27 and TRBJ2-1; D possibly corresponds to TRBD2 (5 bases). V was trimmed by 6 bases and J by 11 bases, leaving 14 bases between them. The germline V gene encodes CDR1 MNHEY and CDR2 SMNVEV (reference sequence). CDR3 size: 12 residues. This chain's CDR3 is CASRAESRQQFF. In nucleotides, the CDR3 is TGTGCCAGCAGAGCGGAATCCAGGCAGCAGTTCTTC.

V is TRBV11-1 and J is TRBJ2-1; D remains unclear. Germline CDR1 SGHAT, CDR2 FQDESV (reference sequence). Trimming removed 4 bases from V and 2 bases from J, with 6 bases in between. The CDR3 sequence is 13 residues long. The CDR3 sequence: CASSSLTYNEQFF. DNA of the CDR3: TGTGCCAGCAGCTCTTTGACCTACAATGAGCAGTTCTTC. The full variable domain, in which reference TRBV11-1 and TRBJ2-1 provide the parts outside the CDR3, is EAEVAQSPRYKITEKSQAVAFWCDPISGHATLYWYRQILGQGPELLVQFQDESVVDDSQLPKDRFSAERLKGVDSTLKIQPAELGDSAMYLCASSSLTYNEQFFGPGTRLTVL.

CDR3 region: CASSHSRGAETFF. The CDR3 DNA follows: TGTGCCAGCAGTCATTCCCGAGGAGCTGAGACTTTCTTT. This chain joins TRBV27 and TRBJ1-1, with D unresolved. Germline loops: CDR1 MNHEY, CDR2 SMNVEV (reference sequence). The CDR3 loop spans 13 amino acids. The V end lost 5 bases, the J end lost 12 bases, and 19 bases lay between the germline ends.

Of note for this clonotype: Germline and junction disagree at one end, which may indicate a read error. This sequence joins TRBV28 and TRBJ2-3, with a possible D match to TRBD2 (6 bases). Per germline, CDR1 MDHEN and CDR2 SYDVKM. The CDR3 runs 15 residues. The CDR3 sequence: CASKNVAEDTDTQYF. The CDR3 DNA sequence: TGTGCCAGCAAAAATGTAGCGGAGGACACAGATACACAGTATTTT.

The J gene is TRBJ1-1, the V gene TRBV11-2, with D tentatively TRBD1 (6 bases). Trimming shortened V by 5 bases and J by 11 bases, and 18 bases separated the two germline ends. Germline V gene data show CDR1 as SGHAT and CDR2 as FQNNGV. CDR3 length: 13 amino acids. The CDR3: CASSPRQVLEAFF. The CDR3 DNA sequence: TGTGCCAGCAGCCCCCGACAGGTTTTGGAGGCTTTCTTT.

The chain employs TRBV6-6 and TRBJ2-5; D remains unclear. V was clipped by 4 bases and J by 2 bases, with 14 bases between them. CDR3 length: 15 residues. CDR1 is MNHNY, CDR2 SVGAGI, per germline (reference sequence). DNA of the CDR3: TGTGCCAGCAGTTTCCCATTGAACGGACAAGAGACCCAGTACTTC. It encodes CASSFPLNGQETQYF.

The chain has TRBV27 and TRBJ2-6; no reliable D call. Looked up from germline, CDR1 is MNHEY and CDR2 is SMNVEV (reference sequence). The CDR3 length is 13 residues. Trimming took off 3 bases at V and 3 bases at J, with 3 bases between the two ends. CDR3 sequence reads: CASSFYGANVLTF. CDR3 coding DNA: TGTGCCAGCAGTTTCTATGGGGCCAACGTCCTGACTTTC.

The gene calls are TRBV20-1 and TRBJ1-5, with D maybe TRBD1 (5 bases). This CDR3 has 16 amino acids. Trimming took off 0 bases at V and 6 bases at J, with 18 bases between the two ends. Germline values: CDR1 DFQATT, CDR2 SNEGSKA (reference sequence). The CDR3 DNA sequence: TGCAGTGCTAGAGATATTGGGCAGGGTTATAGTCAGCCCCAGCATTTT. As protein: CSARDIGQGYSQPQHF.

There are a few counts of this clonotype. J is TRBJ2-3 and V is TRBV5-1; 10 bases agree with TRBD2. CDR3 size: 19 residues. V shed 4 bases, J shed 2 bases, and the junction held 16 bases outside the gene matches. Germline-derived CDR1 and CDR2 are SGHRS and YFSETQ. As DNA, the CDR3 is TGCGCCAGCAGCACCACCCCGGCGATAGCGGGAGGTAACACAGATACGCAGTATTTT. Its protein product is CASSTTPAIAGGNTDTQYF.

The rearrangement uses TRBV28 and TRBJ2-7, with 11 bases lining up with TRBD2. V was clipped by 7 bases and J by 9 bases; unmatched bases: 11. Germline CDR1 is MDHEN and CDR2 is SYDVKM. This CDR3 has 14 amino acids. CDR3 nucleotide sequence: TGTGCCAGCAACCGTAGCGGGAGGGCGAGTGGGCAGTACTTC. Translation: CASNRSGRASGQYF.

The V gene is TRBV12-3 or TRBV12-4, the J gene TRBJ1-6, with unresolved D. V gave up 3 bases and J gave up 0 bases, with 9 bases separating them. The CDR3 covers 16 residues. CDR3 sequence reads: CASSFSGASYNSPLHF. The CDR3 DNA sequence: TGTGCCAGCAGTTTTAGCGGTGCCTCCTATAATTCACCCCTCCACTTT.

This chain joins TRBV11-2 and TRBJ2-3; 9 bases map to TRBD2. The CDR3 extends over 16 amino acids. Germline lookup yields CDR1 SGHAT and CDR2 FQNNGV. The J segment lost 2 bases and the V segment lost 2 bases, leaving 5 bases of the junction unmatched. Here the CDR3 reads CASSLFLAGLTDTQYF. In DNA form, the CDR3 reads TGTGCCAGCAGCTTATTCCTAGCGGGACTCACAGATACGCAGTATTTT.

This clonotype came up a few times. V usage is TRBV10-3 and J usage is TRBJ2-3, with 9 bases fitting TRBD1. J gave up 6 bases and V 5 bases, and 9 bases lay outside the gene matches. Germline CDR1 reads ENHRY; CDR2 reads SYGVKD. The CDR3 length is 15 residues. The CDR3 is CAISQGQGRTDTQYF. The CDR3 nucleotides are TGTGCCATCAGTCAGGGACAGGGAAGAACGGATACGCAGTATTTT.

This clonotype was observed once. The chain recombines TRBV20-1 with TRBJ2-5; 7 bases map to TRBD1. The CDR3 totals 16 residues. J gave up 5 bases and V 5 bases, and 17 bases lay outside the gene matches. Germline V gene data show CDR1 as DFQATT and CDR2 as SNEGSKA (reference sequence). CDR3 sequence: CSALQSRQGVQETQYF. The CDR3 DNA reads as TGCAGTGCTCTCCAGAGTCGACAGGGAGTTCAGGAGACCCAGTACTTC.

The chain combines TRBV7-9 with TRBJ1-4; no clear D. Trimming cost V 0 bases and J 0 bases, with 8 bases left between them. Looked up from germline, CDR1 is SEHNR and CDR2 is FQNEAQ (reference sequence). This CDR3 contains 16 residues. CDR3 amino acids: CASSLADFATNEKLFF. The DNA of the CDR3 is TGTGCCAGCAGCTTAGCGGACTTTGCAACTAATGAAAAACTGTTTTTT.

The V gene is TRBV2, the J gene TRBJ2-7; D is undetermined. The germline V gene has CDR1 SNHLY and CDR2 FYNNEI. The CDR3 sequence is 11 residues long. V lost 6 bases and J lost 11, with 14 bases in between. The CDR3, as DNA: TGTGCCAGCAGGACCCTGGTACGGGAGTACTTC. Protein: CASRTLVREYF.

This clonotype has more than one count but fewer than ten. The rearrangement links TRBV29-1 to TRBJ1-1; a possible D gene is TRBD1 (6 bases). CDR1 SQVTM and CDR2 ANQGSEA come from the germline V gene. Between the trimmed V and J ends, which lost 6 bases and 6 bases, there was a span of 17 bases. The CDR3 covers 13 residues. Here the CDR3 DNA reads TGCAGCGTCACGCTATCAGGGGTCCCTGAAGCTTTCTTT. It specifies CSVTLSGVPEAFF.

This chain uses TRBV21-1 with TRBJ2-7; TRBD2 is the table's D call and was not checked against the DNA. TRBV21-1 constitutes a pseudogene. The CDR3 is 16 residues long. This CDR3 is CASSKGEGPYPYEQYF. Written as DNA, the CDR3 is TGTGCCAGCAGCAAAGGGGAGGGACCCTACCCCTACGAGCAGTACTTC.